The 27 T cell receptor beta chains below come from one sample, sequenced in a study of regulatory T cells in long-lasting Graves disease (dated by TCRdb to the early 2020s). The label giving this sample's time point can be read as: persistent/refractory GD, antithyroid drugs over 5 years with positive TRAb. For both TCR sequencing and RNA sequencing, RNA was extracted from PBMCs using TRIzol. The library relied on multiplex PCR. The reads were generated on an Illumina HiSeq 4000. CDR3 regions were amplified by Arm-PCR with iRepertoire HTBI primers to construct TCR beta libraries. The public reads were reanalyzed by TCRdb: fastp trimming at Q25, MiXCR alignment, in-frame beta chains only. Entries that share a CDR3 protein sequence are merged under the most common genes and DNA. The sample table shows roughly 400,000 distinct CDR3 sequences, and approximately 22% are seen once. 13% to 15% of the sample is taken by the ten largest.

The specimen was peripheral blood mononuclear cells (PBMCs), collected when the disease was refractory, from a patient treated with antithyroid drugs. Receptors originate from a female donor with Graves disease.

This clonotype appeared many times. The rearrangement joins TRBV7-9 to TRBJ2-7; D is ambiguous. The germline V gene encodes CDR1 SEHNR and CDR2 FQNEAQ (reference sequence). CDR3 size: 17 residues. V was trimmed by 0 bases and J by 6 bases, leaving 21 bases between them. Written as DNA, the CDR3 is TGTGCCAGCAGCTTAGCTTTAGGTGGGTCCGAAGGTGGCGAGCAGTACTTC. This translates into CASSLALGGSEGGEQYF.

The chain joins TRBV18 to TRBJ2-7; 8 bases are a match to TRBD1. The V segment lost 0 bases and the J segment 3 bases; nucleotides outside the gene matches: 1. Germline V CDR1 and CDR2: KGHSH, LQKENI. The CDR3 contains 14 residues. The CDR3 spells CASSPPGTGYEQYF. CDR3 bases: TGTGCCAGCTCACCACCCGGGACAGGCTACGAGCAGTACTTC.

V usage is TRBV27 and J usage is TRBJ2-3; D gene unclear. The ends were cut back, 3 bases at V and 5 bases at J, with 9 bases in the middle. From germline, CDR1 is MNHEY and CDR2 SMNVEV (reference sequence). CDR3 length equals 13 residues. CDR3 bases: TGTGCCAGCAGTTTTAGTCTCGTAGATACGCAGTATTTT. This translates into CASSFSLVDTQYF.

This clonotype was picked up a small number of times. The chain couples TRBV20-1 to TRBJ1-5; D gene ambiguous. Germline CDR1 DFQATT, CDR2 SNEGSKA (reference sequence). This CDR3 is built from 16 residues. V lost 0 bases and J lost 5, with 17 bases in between. The CDR3 bases are TGCAGTGCTAGAGACAGCCTCCTCCCGGCCGATCAGCCCCAGCATTTT. It translates to CSARDSLLPADQPQHF.

This clonotype showed up just a few times. CDR3 bases: TGTGCCAGCAGCCCAACCTATGGAAGAGAGCAGTACTTC. This codes for CASSPTYGREQYF. This chain joins TRBV7-2 and TRBJ2-7, with D hard to call. This CDR3 contains 13 residues. The germline V gene has CDR1 SGHTA and CDR2 FQGNSA. V was pared by 5 bases and J by 7 bases, with 15 bases between.

The sample holds a few counts of this clonotype. The chain links TRBV2 to TRBJ2-3, with 12 nucleotides matching TRBD2. The V and J ends lost 6 bases and 0 bases, in that order; junction bases with no gene match: 7. The CDR3 sequence is 17 residues long. Germline V gene lookup returns CDR1 SNHLY and CDR2 FYNNEI. CDR3 sequence reads: CASRVELAGGSTDTQYF. Written as DNA, the CDR3 is TGTGCCAGCAGGGTCGAACTAGCGGGGGGAAGCACAGATACGCAGTATTTT.

This rearrangement joins TRBV29-1 to TRBJ1-2; 9 bases match TRBD1. CDR3 length: 14 residues. With V trimmed by 3 bases and J by 8 bases, 10 bases remained unmatched. From germline, CDR1 is SQVTM and CDR2 ANQGSEA. CDR3 region: CSVEPAGTGRGYTF. For the CDR3, the DNA is TGCAGCGTTGAGCCCGCCGGGACAGGGCGAGGCTACACCTTC.

This clonotype came up many times. The chain has TRBV3-1 and TRBJ2-7; 9 positions match TRBD1. This CDR3 comprises 15 residues. In germline, CDR1 is LGHDT, CDR2 YNNKEL (reference sequence). V was pared by 3 bases and J by 4 bases, with 7 bases of the junction left unmatched. The CDR3 reads CASSHKSGTGYEQYF. The DNA of the CDR3 is TGTGCCAGCAGCCACAAGTCCGGGACAGGGTACGAGCAGTACTTC.

This clonotype was recorded a few times. This chain connects TRBV20-1 to TRBJ2-1; TRBD2 matches at 14 bases. V trimming: 3 bases; J trimming: 7 bases; junction bases outside the gene matches: 5. Germline V gene data show CDR1 as DFQATT and CDR2 as SNEGSKA (reference sequence). CDR3 size: 15 residues. The CDR3 coding sequence is TGCAGTGCTAGCTCCGGACTAGCGGGAGGAAATGAGCAGTTCTTC. This encodes CSASSGLAGGNEQFF.

The chain combines TRBV25-1 with TRBJ2-6, with D possibly TRBD2 on 5 matching bases. Per germline, CDR1 MGHDK and CDR2 SYGVNS. The CDR3 is made up of 16 amino acids. V lost 5 bases and J 3 bases, leaving 14 bases between the germline ends. The CDR3 reads CASSKRDTIGANVLTF. In nucleotides, the CDR3 is TGTGCCAGCAGTAAGAGGGATACTATTGGGGCCAACGTCCTGACTTTC.

In its sample, this clonotype was seen a few times. The chain is built from TRBV6-2 or TRBV6-3 and TRBJ2-1, with D unresolved. The germline gives CDR1 MNHEY, CDR2 SVGEGT. Trimming left V 5 bases short and J 4 bases short, with 3 bases between. The CDR3 spans 11 residues. CDR3 in amino acids: CASSTYNEQFF. The CDR3 DNA follows: TGTGCCAGCAGTACGTACAATGAGCAGTTCTTC.

This clonotype was seen a handful of times. The chain recombines TRBV2 with TRBJ2-3; D may be TRBD2 (6 bases). V was clipped by 6 bases and J by 6 bases, with 22 bases between them. Germline V lookup: CDR1 SNHLY, CDR2 FYNNEI. The CDR3 runs 16 residues. The CDR3 nucleotides are TGTGCCAGCAGCGATACCGGGACTCAGCCCAGGGATACGCAGTATTTT. Encoded protein: CASSDTGTQPRDTQYF.

This clonotype has more than one count but fewer than ten. The chain joins TRBV11-2 to TRBJ1-3, with 9 nucleotides matching TRBD1. J lost 3 bases, V lost 7 bases, and 10 bases had no gene match. The CDR3 is 16 amino acids. CDR1 SGHAT and CDR2 FQNNGV come from the germline V gene. Written as DNA, the CDR3 is TGTGCCAGCACCCTGGACAGGGGAGGCAGTGGAAACACCATATATTTT. It yields the protein CASTLDRGGSGNTIYF.

This rearrangement joins TRBV7-9 to TRBJ1-1, with D possibly matching TRBD1 (5 bases). CDR3 size: 14 residues. From germline, CDR1 is SEHNR and CDR2 FQNEAQ (reference sequence). Between the trimmed V and J ends, which lost 1 base and 8 bases, there was a span of 14 bases. In DNA, the CDR3 is TGTGCCAGCAGCTTAGTATCCGGGGGAAAAGAAGCTTTCTTT. Its protein is CASSLVSGGKEAFF.

This clonotype showed up many times. The V gene is TRBV12-3 or TRBV12-4, the J gene TRBJ2-5, with 9 positions matching TRBD2. The CDR3 extends over 17 amino acids. Trimming removed 3 bases from V and 3 bases from J; junction bases left unmatched: 11. The CDR3 loop reads CASSFRSVAGVKETQYF. The CDR3 DNA is TGTGCCAGCAGTTTCAGGTCCGTAGCGGGAGTAAAAGAGACCCAGTACTTC.

CDR3 sequence (DNA): TGTGCCAGTAGTGAAGGGCCACTAATTAGCAATCAGCCCCAGCATTTT. This encodes CASSEGPLISNQPQHF. This chain joins TRBV19 and TRBJ1-5; D remains ambiguous. This CDR3 has 16 residues. V was shortened by 5 bases and J by 0 bases, with 14 bases between the two germline ends. Germline V gene sequence: CDR1 LNHDA, CDR2 SQIVND (reference sequence).

V gene TRBV19 combines with J gene TRBJ2-2; 9 bases match TRBD2. V was clipped by 7 bases and J by 3 bases; unmatched bases: 6. Looked up from germline, CDR1 is LNHDA and CDR2 is SQIVND (reference sequence). The CDR3 length is 15 residues. The CDR3: CASTTRLADTGELFF. The CDR3 DNA sequence: TGTGCCAGTACCACAAGACTAGCGGACACCGGGGAGCTGTTTTTT.

Notes on this clonotype: A read error is possible here, since a much larger clone lies one base away. V gene TRBV6-1 combines with J gene TRBJ1-2; D perhaps matches TRBD1 (6 bases). The CDR3 consists of 13 residues. CDR1 and CDR2 from the germline V gene are MNHNS and SASEGT. The CDR3 DNA sequence: TGTGCCAGCAGCATCGGGACATTCTATGGCTGCACCTTC. This translates into CASSIGTFYGCTF.

The chain joins TRBV7-2 to TRBJ2-7, with D unresolved. The V gene lost 8 bases and the J gene lost 3 bases, with 17 bases spanning the gap. Germline loops: CDR1 SGHTA, CDR2 FQGNSA. The CDR3 contains 14 residues. In DNA form, the CDR3 reads TGTGCCAGCGCCATCACTACCTCTGTCTACGAGCAGTACTTC. It yields the protein CASAITTSVYEQYF.

This clonotype was recorded many times. This sequence joins TRBV6-1 and TRBJ1-2, with D possibly matching TRBD1 (5 bases). In germline, CDR1 is MNHNS, CDR2 SASEGT. V dropped 1 base and J dropped 4 bases, with 13 bases sitting between them. This CDR3 is built from 15 residues. The CDR3 loop is CASSEGWDGSYGYTF. CDR3 coding DNA: TGTGCCAGCAGTGAAGGCTGGGACGGGAGCTATGGCTACACCTTC.

This clonotype was seen just once. A much more abundant neighbour one base away suggests this may be a read error. The chain carries TRBV27 and TRBJ2-7, with D maybe TRBD1 (5 bases). The germline CDR1 and CDR2 sequences are MNHEY and SMNVEV (reference sequence). Trimming took 6 bases from V and 0 from J, leaving 15 bases between them. There are 15 residues in the CDR3. The DNA for the CDR3 is TGTGCCAGCAGCTTGACTGTTGACAGCTCCTACGAGCAGTACTTC. Encoded protein: CASSLTVDSSYEQYF.

The genes are TRBV28 and TRBJ2-5; 10 nucleotides agree with TRBD2. TRBJ2-1 explains the end of the DNA better; the J call may be wrong. The CDR3 runs 15 residues. Germline CDR1 is MDHEN and CDR2 is SYDVKM. CDR3 bases: TGTGCCAGCAGTTTAAGACTAGCGGGCGGGGGTGAGCAGTTCTTC. Protein sequence: CASSLRLAGGGEQFF.

The chain has TRBV28 and TRBJ2-3; D is possibly TRBD2 (5 bases). With 6 bases removed from V and 6 bases from J, the gap between germline ends came to 7 bases. CDR3 size: 11 residues. Germline V gene data show CDR1 as MDHEN and CDR2 as SYDVKM. The CDR3 region has the DNA TGTGCCAGCAGGTCGGGGGATACGCAGTATTTT. Translated, it gives CASRSGDTQYF.

The CDR3 nucleotides read TGTGCCAGCAGTTTATTGGCACGGGACGGTTATGGCTACACCTTC. This translates into CASSLLARDGYGYTF. This chain connects TRBV28 to TRBJ1-2, with D tentatively TRBD1 (5 bases). The V gene lost 1 base and the J gene lost 5 bases, with 14 bases spanning the gap. CDR3 length: 15 residues. Germline lookup yields CDR1 MDHEN and CDR2 SYDVKM.

This clonotype occurred many times. This chain links TRBV6-1 with TRBJ2-7, with a possible D match to TRBD1 (6 bases). V was pared by 6 bases and J by 4 bases, with 13 bases between. Germline lookup yields CDR1 MNHNS and CDR2 SASEGT. CDR3 length equals 13 residues. The CDR3 spells CASSSGQMYEQYF. The CDR3, as DNA: TGTGCCAGCAGCTCCGGACAGATGTACGAGCAGTACTTC.

This clonotype occurred a few times. The chain recombines TRBV19 with TRBJ2-7; D may be TRBD2 (5 bases). Per germline, CDR1 LNHDA and CDR2 SQIVND (reference sequence). The CDR3 has 14 amino acids. V was trimmed by 8 bases and J by 3 bases, leaving 17 bases between them. CDR3 DNA sequence: TGTGCCAGTTCTCAACTAGGGCCAGGCTACGAGCAGTACTTC. Translated, it gives CASSQLGPGYEQYF.

The CDR3 sequence: CASTSGAGGFNEQFF. DNA of the CDR3: TGTGCCAGCACCTCAGGAGCGGGAGGGTTTAATGAGCAGTTCTTC. This chain uses TRBV6-1 with TRBJ2-1, with 10 bases aligning to TRBD2. The length of the CDR3 is 15 residues. The germline V gene has CDR1 MNHNS and CDR2 SASEGT. V lost 7 bases and J lost 7; bases outside the gene matches: 10.